The clone carrying this T cell receptor (beta chain) has just one count. The sample is drawn from a study of T cell responses to AZD1222 COVID-19 vaccine. Germline V lookup: CDR1 MNHEY, CDR2 SVGEGT. This CDR3 region has 12 residues. The ends were cut back, 2 bases at V and 7 bases at J, with 6 bases in the middle. Sequencing used immunoSEQ multiplex PCR; TCRdb keeps in-frame clones, though not all of them. Of some 120,000 clones in the sample, approximately 88% were seen once. The chain links TRBV6-2 or TRBV6-3 to TRBJ2-1, with unresolved D. The sample in question was peripheral blood, obtained on day 0 of AZD1222 vaccination. This clonotype originated in an adult in good health. CDR3 in amino acids: CASSYDWNEQFF. CDR3 bases: TGTGCCAGCAGTTACGACTGGAATGAGCAGTTCTTC.